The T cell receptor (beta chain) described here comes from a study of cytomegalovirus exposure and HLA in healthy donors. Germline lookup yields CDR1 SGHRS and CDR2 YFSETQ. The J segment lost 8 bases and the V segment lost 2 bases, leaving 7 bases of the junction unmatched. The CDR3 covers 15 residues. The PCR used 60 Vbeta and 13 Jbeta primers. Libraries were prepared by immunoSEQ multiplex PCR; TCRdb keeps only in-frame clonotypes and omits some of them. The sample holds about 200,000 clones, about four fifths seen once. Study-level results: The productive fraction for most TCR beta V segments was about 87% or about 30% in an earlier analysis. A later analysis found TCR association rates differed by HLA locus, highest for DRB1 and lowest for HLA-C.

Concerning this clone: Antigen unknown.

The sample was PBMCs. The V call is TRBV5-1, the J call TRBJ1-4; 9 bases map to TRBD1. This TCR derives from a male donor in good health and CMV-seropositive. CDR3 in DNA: TGCGCCAGCAGCTTAGCAGGTGGGACAGGGGAAAAACTGTTTTTT. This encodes CASSLAGGTGEKLFF.